What follows are 17 T cell receptor beta chains derived from one specimen sequenced in a study of post-analysis software for immune sequencing data (dated by TCRdb to the mid-2010s). Broad study findings and their caveats: A handful of TRBV segments, including TRBV5-6, TRBV5-1 and TRBV20-1, were significantly more frequent in patients than controls.

For these receptors, no antigen is known. The method was PCR. Sequenced on an Illumina HiSeq 2500. To reduce PCR and sequencing biases, unique molecular identifiers were built into the TCR beta cDNA libraries. TCRdb cleaned the public reads at Q25 with fastp, built clones with MiXCR and kept in-frame beta chains. Each entry is one CDR3 protein sequence, shown with its most common DNA and genes. This sample is represented by about 540,000 distinct CDR3 sequences; roughly 34% of them were singletons. Around 5.9% of the sample belongs to the ten largest clones. Sequencing was done on a sample of blood. The origin of the receptors is a girl younger than 18 with multiple sclerosis.

V and J are TRBV4-1 and TRBJ2-2; D is ambiguous. The germline V gene encodes CDR1 MGHRA and CDR2 YSYEKL. V was pared by 1 base and J by 8 bases, with 5 bases between. CDR3 size: 12 residues. The CDR3 coding sequence is TGCGCCAGCAGCCAAGTGGTGGGGGAGCTGTTTTTT. Amino acid sequence: CASSQVVGELFF.

V is TRBV5-4 and J is TRBJ1-4; D may be TRBD1 (5 bases). The V gene lost 4 bases and the J gene lost 4 bases, with 14 bases spanning the gap. Germline V gene sequence: CDR1 SGHNT, CDR2 YYREEE (reference sequence). The length of the CDR3 is 15 residues. Written as DNA, the CDR3 is TGTGCCAGCAGCCCCCATGGGGGGTTTAATGAAAAACTGTTTTTT. It is translated as CASSPHGGFNEKLFF.

This clonotype has only a few counts. The chain combines TRBV3-1 with TRBJ1-4; 7 nucleotides match TRBD1. Per the germline V gene, CDR1 is LGHDT and CDR2 is YNNKEL (reference sequence). Trimming took 4 bases from V and 8 from J; bases not matched to a gene: 13. The CDR3 has 16 amino acids. The CDR3 nucleotides are TGTGCCAGCAGCCGACGGGAGGGGGCCAGCGGCGAAAAACTGTTTTTT. Translating it yields CASSRREGASGEKLFF.

The rearrangement uses TRBV7-9 and TRBJ2-5, with TRBD2 matching over 9 bases. Germline loops: CDR1 SEHNR, CDR2 FQNEAQ (reference sequence). V shed 5 bases, J shed 5 bases, and the junction held 18 bases outside the gene matches. The CDR3 extends over 18 amino acids. For the CDR3, the DNA is TGTGCCAGCAGCCCTTCCTATGGCGGGGGGGCCGCGTATGAGACCCAGTACTTC. Its protein is CASSPSYGGGAAYETQYF.

CDR3 nucleotide sequence: TGTGCCAGCAGTAACCCTGGACAGGGGATCACCGGGGAGCTGTTTTTT. The encoded protein is CASSNPGQGITGELFF. The rearrangement links TRBV6-6 to TRBJ2-2; 9 bases map to TRBD1. Per the germline V gene, CDR1 is MNHNY and CDR2 is SVGAGI (reference sequence). V was pared by 5 bases and J by 4 bases, with 8 bases of the junction left unmatched. The CDR3 has 16 amino acids.

This chain links TRBV20-1 with TRBJ1-1, with D perhaps TRBD1 (6 bases). V was cut by 0 bases and J by 5 bases, with 13 bases left in between. Germline CDR1 reads DFQATT; CDR2 reads SNEGSKA (reference sequence). There are 14 residues in the CDR3. CDR3 sequence (DNA): TGCAGTGCTAGAGAGGGGGGCCGCGTGACTGAAGCTTTCTTT. It encodes CSAREGGRVTEAFF.

V is TRBV4-1 and J is TRBJ2-1, with D possibly matching TRBD2 (5 bases). Germline V gene sequence: CDR1 MGHRA, CDR2 YSYEKL. This CDR3 spans 13 amino acids. The ends were cut back, 0 bases at V and 14 bases at J, with 14 bases in the middle. This chain's CDR3 is CASSQDPASWKFF. DNA of the CDR3: TGCGCCAGCAGCCAAGATCCGGCTAGCTGGAAGTTCTTC.

J is TRBJ1-1 and V is TRBV10-3, with no clear D. This CDR3 contains 14 residues. Trimming cost V 3 bases and J 1 base, with 9 bases left between them. The germline gives CDR1 ENHRY, CDR2 SYGVKD. CDR3 in DNA: TGTGCCATCAGTGAAAGACCGCAGAACACTGAAGCTTTCTTT. Protein sequence: CAISERPQNTEAFF.

V and J are TRBV5-5 and TRBJ1-2; TRBD1 matches at 7 bases. J was trimmed by 2 bases and V by 4 bases; bases with no gene match: 5. This CDR3 region has 14 residues. Germline loops: CDR1 SGHKS, CDR2 YYEKEE (reference sequence). This CDR3 reads CASSIAGQNYGYTF. CDR3 DNA: TGTGCCAGCAGCATCGCGGGACAGAACTATGGCTACACCTTC. Combining the CDR3 with reference TRBV5-5 and TRBJ1-2 gives the whole variable domain DAGVTQSPTHLIKTRGQQVTLRCSPISGHKSVSWYQQVLGQGPQFIFQYYEKEERGRGNFPDRFSARQFPNYSSELNVNALLLGDSALYLCASSIAGQNYGYTFGSGTRLTVV.

This clonotype was detected a few times. This chain uses TRBV5-6 with TRBJ1-5; D is undetermined. Trimming pared 1 base from V and 3 bases from J, leaving 11 bases between. The CDR3 sequence is 15 residues long. Looked up from germline, CDR1 is SGHDT and CDR2 is YYEEEE. The CDR3 is CASSLKHQPNQPQHF. The CDR3, as DNA: TGTGCCAGCAGCTTGAAGCACCAGCCCAATCAGCCCCAGCATTTT. Based on the CDR3 plus reference TRBV5-6 and TRBJ1-5, the full variable domain is DAGVTQSPTHLIKTRGQQVTLRCSPKSGHDTVSWYQQALGQGPQFIFQYYEEEERQRGNFPDRFSGHQFPNYSSELNVNALLLGDSALYLCASSLKHQPNQPQHFGDGTRLSIL.

The V and J genes are TRBV19 and TRBJ2-4; possibly TRBD1 for D (5 bases). The tail of the sequence fits TRBJ2-5 better, so the J call may be wrong. The CDR3 consists of 14 residues. Germline V gene sequence: CDR1 LNHDA, CDR2 SQIVND (reference sequence). The CDR3 sequence: CASSEQGPQETQYF. The CDR3 DNA reads as TGTGCCAGTAGTGAGCAGGGTCCCCAAGAGACCCAGTACTTC.

This clonotype appeared once. This chain links TRBV12-3 or TRBV12-4 with TRBJ2-2; D possibly uses TRBD1 or TRBD2 (5 bases each). This CDR3 contains 16 residues. V gave up 3 bases and J gave up 6 bases, with 17 bases separating them. The DNA for the CDR3 is TGTGCCAGCAGTTTTGGGGACCCAAATCAGTCCGGGGAGCTGTTTTTT. Translation gives CASSFGDPNQSGELFF.

The chain combines TRBV20-1 with TRBJ2-5; 11 positions agree with TRBD2. Trimming took 7 bases from V and 2 from J; bases not matched to a gene: 12. CDR1 is DFQATT, CDR2 SNEGSKA, per germline (reference sequence). The CDR3 loop spans 16 amino acids. This CDR3 is CSVHKNRLAGQETQYF. The CDR3 region has the DNA TGCAGTGTACACAAGAACCGACTAGCGGGGCAAGAGACCCAGTACTTC.

As to this clonotype: A single base separates this from a much larger clone, so it may be a read error. The V gene is TRBV20-1, the J gene TRBJ1-2, with 7 bases that match TRBD1. In germline, CDR1 is DFQATT, CDR2 SNEGSKA (reference sequence). CDR3 size: 15 residues. The CDR3 coding sequence is TGCAGTGCTAATCCGGGACAGATGATTCTTTATGACTACACCTTC. This gives the protein CSANPGQMILYDYTF.

This clonotype has only a few counts. The chain employs TRBV7-2 and TRBJ2-1, with a weak D call TRBD2 (5 bases). Deletions cut 1 base from V and 10 bases from J, with 11 bases between. The germline V gene encodes CDR1 SGHTA and CDR2 FQGNSA. The CDR3 covers 13 residues. Written as DNA, the CDR3 is TGTGCCAGCAGCTTAGTACCGGGGTGGGAGCAGTTCTTC. This encodes CASSLVPGWEQFF.

This clonotype has a handful of counts. CDR3 in amino acids: CASSKKAGTNTEAFF. DNA of the CDR3: TGTGCCAGCAGCAAAAAGGCCGGGACCAACACTGAAGCTTTCTTT. This chain joins TRBV21-1 and TRBJ1-1; the table assigns TRBD1, which was not confirmed against the DNA. TRBV21-1 is a known pseudogene. The CDR3 contains 15 residues.

The chain joins TRBV20-1 to TRBJ2-2; TRBD2 agrees at 8 bases. This CDR3 has 14 amino acids. Unmatched junction bases numbered 6, after V lost 6 bases and J lost 3 bases. Germline CDR1 is DFQATT and CDR2 is SNEGSKA (reference sequence). Here the CDR3 reads CSARGGTDTGELFF. CDR3 in DNA: TGCAGTGCCCGGGGGGGTACGGACACCGGGGAGCTGTTTTTT.